These T cell receptor beta chains were read from a single sample in a study of T cell responses to AZD1222 COVID-19 vaccine. Measured with immunoSEQ multiplex PCR; TCRdb has only the in-frame clones, and not every one. The sample gives about 99,000 clones, approximately 90% of which show up once; approximately 19% is in the top ten. This specimen consisted of peripheral blood, obtained on day 0 of AZD1222 vaccination. All receptors derive from an adult in good health. CDR3s include the opening cysteine and the closing phenylalanine or tryptophan. D genes are given only for firm matches. Size tells how often a clone was seen (once, few, many) or the class of an expanded clone, and some rows leave it out.

D	V	size	J	DNA	CDR3
-	TRBV29-1	-	TRBJ1-2	TGCAGCACGACAGCCCCTAACTATGGCTACACCTTC	CSTTAPNYGYTF
-	TRBV5-1	-	TRBJ1-4	TGCGCCAGCAGCTTCAGCGGCGCAGGTGAAAAACTGTTTTTT	CASSFSGAGEKLFF
-	TRBV19	-	TRBJ2-1	TGTGCCAGTAGTATAGTTGCTAGTGGGGGGGCACGGTACAATGAGCAGTTCTTC	CASSIVASGGARYNEQFF
-	TRBV11-2	-	TRBJ2-7	TGTGCCAGCAGCTTCCGCGGACAGAGCTCCTACGAGCAGTACTTC	CASSFRGQSSYEQYF
-	TRBV21-1	-	TRBJ1-1	TGTGCCAGCAGAACGGGGGGAATCACTGAAGCTTTCTTT	CASRTGGITEAFF
-	TRBV5-1	-	TRBJ1-5	TGCGCCAGCAGATTCAGGGAGCCGAGCAATCAGCCCCAGCATTTT	CASRFREPSNQPQHF
-	TRBV6-5	-	TRBJ2-2	TGTGCCAGCAGTTATTACTCCGGGGGGCCCGGGGAGCTGTTTTTT	CASSYYSGGPGELFF
-	TRBV9	-	TRBJ2-1	TGTGCCAGCAGCGCCCCCGTGGCTAGTTCGGGGGAGCAGTTCTTC	CASSAPVASSGEQFF
TRBD1	TRBV4-2	-	TRBJ2-6	TGTGCCAGCAGCCAACGGGAGGACAGGGGGCTAGGTGGGGCCAACGTCCTGACTTTC	CASSQREDRGLGGANVLTF
-	TRBV7-8	-	TRBJ2-5	TGTGCCAGCAGCCCACCCCCGGGAAAGGTGCCGGAGACCCAGTACTTC	CASSPPPGKVPETQYF
-	TRBV19	many	TRBJ2-1	TGTGCCAGTAGGCGGGACAGTGGGTCCTACAATGAGCAGTTCTTC	CASRRDSGSYNEQFF
-	TRBV2	-	TRBJ1-1	TGTGCCAGCAGCGTAAGAGTAGAGCCTTTCTTT	CASSVRVEPFF
TRBD1	TRBV7-2	-	TRBJ1-2	TGTGCCAGCAGCTTAACCGGGACAGTTACCAACTATGGCTACACCTTC	CASSLTGTVTNYGYTF
-	TRBV4-1	-	TRBJ1-2	TGCGCCAGCAGCCAAGACTTAAAATGGGTTTTTCGGGGCTACACCTTC	CASSQDLKWVFRGYTF
TRBD1	TRBV6-5	once	TRBJ1-1	TGTGCCAGCAGTTACTCTGGACAGGGAAGAGCTTTCTTT	CASSYSGQGRAFF
-	TRBV7-3	-	TRBJ2-5	TGTGCCAGCAGCTTAACCGGGCTAGTGGGGGTGAGGGAGACCCAGTACTTC	CASSLTGLVGVRETQYF
TRBD1	TRBV29-1	-	TRBJ2-2	TGCAGCGTTGGGACAGGAGCGAACACCGGGGAGCTGTTTTTT	CSVGTGANTGELFF
TRBD1	TRBV5-6	-	TRBJ1-5	TGTGCCAGCAGCTACACAGGGGGCGGACAGCCCCAGCATTTT	CASSYTGGGQPQHF
-	TRBV5-4	-	TRBJ1-2	TGTGCCAGCAGCTTGTTCACAGGGTCTAACTATGGCTACACCTTC	CASSLFTGSNYGYTF
-	TRBV7-6	-	TRBJ2-7	TGTGCCAGCAGCTGCACAGGTGCCCTCTCCTACGAGCAGTACTTC	CASSCTGALSYEQYF
TRBD1	TRBV4-1	-	TRBJ2-3	TGCGCCAGCAGCCCCCCCATGGCAGGGGGTATCACAGATACGCAGTATTTT	CASSPPMAGGITDTQYF
-	TRBV4-1	-	TRBJ2-5	TGCGCCAGCAGCCCAACTGGGAAATACCAAGAGACCCAGTACTTC	CASSPTGKYQETQYF
-	TRBV2	-	TRBJ2-7	TGTGCCAGCAGTCCGGATCTTTCGGAGCAGTACTTC	CASSPDLSEQYF
TRBD1	TRBV11-3	-	TRBJ2-1	TGTGCCAGCAGCCCCGAGACAGGGGTCAATGAGCAGTTCTTC	CASSPETGVNEQFF
TRBD1	TRBV5-1	once	TRBJ2-3	TGCGCCAGCAGCTTGAAGGGAGTCGGACAGGGGACGGGCACAGATACGCAGTATTTT	CASSLKGVGQGTGTDTQYF
TRBD1	TRBV6-5	-	TRBJ1-2	TGTGCCAGCAGGGCTGGGGACAGGGCGGATGGCTACACCTTC	CASRAGDRADGYTF
-	TRBV27	-	TRBJ1-2	TGTGCCAGCAGTCCAGGGTTGGGCGGTTATGGCTACACCTTC	CASSPGLGGYGYTF
-	TRBV11-2	-	TRBJ1-1	TGTGCCAGCAGCTTAGATTATACCACTGAAGCTTTCTTT	CASSLDYTTEAFF
-	TRBV29-1	-	TRBJ1-1	TGCAGCGTATCGTTTATGGGGGCTCGGGGGGACACTGAAGCTTTCTTT	CSVSFMGARGDTEAFF
TRBD2	TRBV6-6	-	TRBJ2-3	TGTGCCAGCAGCCCCTCGTGGGGGGGTCCCACAGATACGCAGTATTTT	CASSPSWGGPTDTQYF
-	TRBV29-1	-	TRBJ1-2	TGCAGCGTTGGGGAGACAGGAGAGTTTAACTATGGCTACACCTTC	CSVGETGEFNYGYTF
-	TRBV19	-	TRBJ1-2	TGTGCCAGTAGTACGGGGGACCGCTATGGCTACACCTTC	CASSTGDRYGYTF
-	TRBV7-3	-	TRBJ2-5	TGTGCCAGCAGCTTAGGCAAGTGGGCGGGTCAAGAGACCCAGTACTTC	CASSLGKWAGQETQYF
-	TRBV5-1	-	TRBJ1-2	TGCGCCAGCAGCTTGGGATCAGCCCCCTATGGCTACACCTTC	CASSLGSAPYGYTF
-	TRBV7-3	-	TRBJ2-5	TGTGCCAGCAGCCCACGTCGATTTGAGACCCAGTACTTC	CASSPRRFETQYF
TRBD1	TRBV15	-	TRBJ1-1	TGTGCCACCAGCAGAGACCCCAGACAGGGGACGAACACTGAAGCTTTCTTT	CATSRDPRQGTNTEAFF
-	TRBV11-3	-	TRBJ2-5	TGTGCCAGCAGCCCTACGAGAATCCAAGAGACCCAGTACTTC	CASSPTRIQETQYF
-	TRBV5-1	-	TRBJ2-5	TGCGCCAGCAGCTTGGCGGGGAAAGAGACCCAGTACTTC	CASSLAGKETQYF
-	TRBV29-1	-	TRBJ1-2	TGCAGCGTACCCCCGATGGACAGCGGAGATGGCTACACCTTC	CSVPPMDSGDGYTF
-	TRBV5-1	-	TRBJ2-7	TGCGCCAGCAGTCCCGGGACTCACTACGAGCAGTACTTC	CASSPGTHYEQYF
-	TRBV9	few	TRBJ1-4	TGTGCCAGCAGCGACCAGCCCTTGGGGCCTAATGAAAAACTGTTTTTT	CASSDQPLGPNEKLFF
-	TRBV7-6	-	TRBJ2-4	TGTGCCAGCAGCTTAGTTTCAACCCTAGCCAAAAACATTCAGTACTTC	CASSLVSTLAKNIQYF
-	TRBV12-3/TRBV12-4	few	TRBJ1-2	TGTGCCAGCAGTGTGGACAGCTATGGCTACACCTTC	CASSVDSYGYTF
-	TRBV11-3	-	TRBJ2-7	TGTGCCAGCAGAATAGCGGAGGGGGGCTCCTCCTACGAGCAGTACTTC	CASRIAEGGSSYEQYF
-	TRBV13	-	TRBJ1-3	TGTGCCAGCGCAGGGCTGTCTGGAAACACCATATATTTT	CASAGLSGNTIYF
-	TRBV9	-	TRBJ1-4	TGTGCCAGCAGCCCAGGCAGGGCGAATGAAAAACTGTTTTTT	CASSPGRANEKLFF
-	TRBV6-6	-	TRBJ1-5	TGTGCCAGCAGTCTGAGTGCGGGCCAGGGTAGCGGTCAGCCCCAGCATTTT	CASSLSAGQGSGQPQHF
TRBD1	TRBV13	once	TRBJ2-7	TGTGCCAGCAGCTCCGGGACAGGGTCCTACGAGCAGTACTTC	CASSSGTGSYEQYF
-	TRBV7-9	once	TRBJ2-5	TGTGCCAGCAGCCCCAGGGGGGACTCCCTTCTAGCGACCCAGTACTTC	CASSPRGDSLLATQYF
TRBD1	TRBV27	few	TRBJ2-7	TGTGCCAGCAGTCCCGGGACAGGGGTCTACGAGCAGTACTTC	CASSPGTGVYEQYF
TRBD1	TRBV28	-	TRBJ2-7	TGTGCCAGCAGTACCCCGGGACAGGCGGCCTACGAGCAGTACTTC	CASSTPGQAAYEQYF
-	TRBV28	-	TRBJ1-5	TGTGCCAGCAGTTTTTTCTTAAATCAGCCCCAGCATTTT	CASSFFLNQPQHF
-	TRBV6-2/TRBV6-3	once	TRBJ2-5	TGTGCCAGCAGCCTGACAGGAGTTCAAGAGACCCAGTACTTC	CASSLTGVQETQYF
-	TRBV24-1	-	TRBJ2-7	TGTGCCACCAGTGAGGGGACGGGGATTGCCGAGCAGTACTTC	CATSEGTGIAEQYF
-	TRBV13	-	TRBJ2-1	TGTGCCAGCAGCACTTCGGGTGAGCAGTTCTTC	CASSTSGEQFF
TRBD2	TRBV2	-	TRBJ2-1	TGTGCCAGCAGGGCTACGGGACTAGCGGGGGCGACCTCCTACAATGAGCAGTTCTTC	CASRATGLAGATSYNEQFF
-	TRBV11-2	-	TRBJ1-3	TGTGCCAGCAGCTTAGGACGCACCATATATTTT	CASSLGRTIYF
-	TRBV18	-	TRBJ1-4	TGTGCCAGCTCACCATCGTCCGGGTGGAGTGAAAAACTGTTTTTT	CASSPSSGWSEKLFF
-	TRBV7-2	-	TRBJ2-5	TGTGCCAGCAGCCCCCTCATCGGGGGGCGCCAAGAGACCCAGTACTTC	CASSPLIGGRQETQYF